The rows below give T cell receptor beta chains drawn from one sample of a study of technical replicates of blood from four donors. Assay: immunoSEQ multiplex PCR; the TCRdb copy retains only in-frame clones and omits some. The repertoire holds roughly 70,000 clones, about 90% seen once, with about 0.38% in the top ten. What was sequenced was T cells isolated from PBMCs. The source is a human donor in good health. Each CDR3 is given with its conserved first and last residue. A D gene is named only where the DNA matches it firmly. Clone size is not always given. Where it is, it says once, few, many or a class for expanded clones.

V	size	D	J	CDR3	DNA
TRBV7-6	-	TRBD1	TRBJ1-4	CASSQPYRGVNEKLFF	TGTGCCAGCAGCCAGCCTTACAGGGGAGTTAATGAAAAACTGTTTTTT
TRBV28	-	-	TRBJ2-1	CASSLIQGGSYNEQFF	TGTGCCAGCAGTTTAATTCAGGGAGGATCCTACAATGAGCAGTTCTTC
TRBV5-5	-	-	TRBJ1-4	CASTAYGTTNEKLFF	TGTGCCAGCACCGCGTACGGGACAACTAATGAAAAACTGTTTTTT
TRBV30	-	TRBD2	TRBJ2-3	CAWSVLFRGSTTDTQYF	TGTGCCTGGAGTGTACTATTTCGCGGGAGCACAACAGATACGCAGTATTTT
TRBV6-5	-	-	TRBJ1-2	CASSYRVNYGYTF	TGTGCCAGCAGTTACCGAGTTAACTATGGCTACACCTTC
TRBV19	-	TRBD2	TRBJ2-2	CASSKGTSGRTGELFF	TGTGCCAGTAGTAAAGGGACTAGCGGGAGGACCGGGGAGCTGTTTTTT
TRBV27	-	TRBD1	TRBJ1-4	CASSSRRQGAYEKLFF	TGTGCCAGCAGTTCCCGAAGACAGGGGGCGTACGAAAAACTGTTTTTT
TRBV2	-	-	TRBJ2-7	CASREVTYEQYF	TGTGCCAGCAGGGAGGTAACCTACGAGCAGTACTTC
TRBV10-1	-	-	TRBJ2-3	CASSGGRGDTQYF	TGCGCCAGCAGTGGGGGCAGGGGAGATACGCAGTATTTT
TRBV28	few	-	TRBJ2-7	CASSSSRDSYEQYF	TGTGCCAGCAGTTCCTCCCGGGACTCCTACGAGCAGTACTTC